A single T cell receptor (beta chain) is shown here with its context. The antigen is undetermined. The data stem from a study of OX40 agonist ivuxolimab in advanced cancers. Study results and limitations: Individuals who were partial responders at 0.1-3.0 mg/kg had clonal expansion that ranked among the lowest.

The repertoire was sequenced with immunoSEQ multiplex PCR; TCRdb's copy has only in-frame clones and lacks some. The sample holds 15,000 to 25,000 clones, under 70% seen once. This material consisted of CD4+ or CD8+ T cells sorted from blood, taken in a trial of the OX40 agonist ivuxolimab. This receptor was taken from an adult with an advanced solid tumor such as melanoma, head and neck, liver or kidney cancer.

This CDR3 is CASSPRTGAYNEQFF. CDR3 DNA sequence: TGTGCCAGCAGCCCACGGACAGGAGCCTACAATGAGCAGTTCTTC. This chain joins TRBV7-9 and TRBJ2-1, with 7 bases fitting TRBD1. The CDR3 sequence is 15 residues long. Losses at the gene ends were 5 bases for V and 2 bases for J; bases not matched to a gene: 6. Germline-derived CDR1 and CDR2 are SEHNR and FQNEAQ (reference sequence). Full variable domain (missing parts from reference TRBV7-9 and TRBJ2-1): DTGVSQNPRHKITKRGQNVTFRCDPISEHNRLYWYRQTLGQGPEFLTYFQNEAQLEKSRLLSDRFSAERPKGSFSTLEIQRTEQGDSAMYLCASSPRTGAYNEQFFGPGTRLTVL.